These 8 T cell receptor beta chains originate from one sample sequenced in a study of blood T cell repertoires in COVID-19. Data came from immunoSEQ multiplex PCR; TCRdb stores just in-frame clones and leaves some out. Of about 330,000 clones in the sample, about 87% are singletons; the top ten hold less than 6%. Material for sequencing was PBMCs or T cells enriched from blood (not recorded which). The receptors derive from a woman in her 30s who had recovered from COVID-19.

The genes are TRBV10-3 and TRBJ2-2; 10 bases line up with TRBD1. This CDR3 contains 15 residues. V lost 6 bases, J lost 3 bases, and 4 bases stayed unmatched. Germline V lookup: CDR1 ENHRY, CDR2 SYGVKD. In DNA form, the CDR3 reads TGTGCCATCAGCCCCGGGACAGGGGACACCGGGGAGCTGTTTTTT. It is translated as CAISPGTGDTGELFF.

The chain recombines TRBV28 with TRBJ2-3; possible D gene TRBD1, 5 bases. Germline V gives CDR1 MDHEN, CDR2 SYDVKM. The CDR3 is 16 residues long. The V and J ends lost 7 bases and 0 bases respectively, with 17 bases between them. CDR3 DNA sequence: TGTGCCAGCACTCTGCGCGGAGACAGTAGCACAGATACGCAGTATTTT. Translated, it gives CASTLRGDSSTDTQYF.

The chain carries TRBV12-5 and TRBJ1-2, with TRBD1 matching 8 bases. The germline V gene has CDR1 LGHNT and CDR2 FRNRAP. V lost 1 base to trimming and J lost 3 bases; unmatched junction nucleotides: 16. The CDR3 runs to 19 residues. As DNA, the CDR3 is TGTGCTAGTGGTTTGGCACGGGCCCTTACCAGGGGGCTAGACTATGGCTACACCTTC. This encodes CASGLARALTRGLDYGYTF.

About this clone: Other DNA sequences in the same sample also yield this CDR3. The CDR3 sequence is CASSPALQETQYF. The CDR3 bases are TGTGCCAGCTCACCCGCCCTACAAGAGACCCAGTACTTC. This rearrangement joins TRBV18 to TRBJ2-5, with D unresolved. The CDR3 runs to 13 residues. Between the trimmed V and J ends, which lost 3 bases and 2 bases, there was a span of 7 bases. CDR1 and CDR2 (germline): KGHSH, LQKENI.

This chain joins TRBV7-2 and TRBJ1-5; TRBD1 agrees at 10 bases. Germline lookup yields CDR1 SGHTA and CDR2 FQGNSA. Trimming removed 2 bases from V and 6 bases from J; junction bases left unmatched: 7. The CDR3 is made up of 16 amino acids. The CDR3 loop reads CASSLIWDRGFQPQHF. CDR3 nucleotides: TGTGCCAGCAGCTTAATCTGGGACAGGGGTTTTCAGCCCCAGCATTTT.

In this sample, this clone turned up once. V and J are TRBV5-1 and TRBJ1-1; D perhaps matches TRBD1 (5 bases). This CDR3 is built from 14 residues. V was clipped by 1 base and J by 3 bases, with 10 bases between them. The germline gives CDR1 SGHRS, CDR2 YFSETQ. The CDR3 sequence is CASSLKGTDTEAFF. The CDR3 DNA is TGCGCCAGCAGCTTGAAAGGGACTGACACTGAAGCTTTCTTT.

This sequence joins TRBV28 and TRBJ2-3; 13 bases align to TRBD2. CDR3 size: 19 residues. With 7 bases clipped from V and 1 base from J, the junction kept 14 bases outside the gene matches. The germline gives CDR1 MDHEN, CDR2 SYDVKM. The chain's CDR3 is CASNFFGLAGERGTDTQYF. The CDR3 nucleotides are TGTGCCAGCAACTTCTTTGGACTAGCGGGGGAACGTGGCACAGATACGCAGTATTTT.

The chain uses TRBV19 and TRBJ2-1, with D uncertain. CDR3 length equals 14 residues. Germline CDR1 and CDR2: LNHDA and SQIVND (reference sequence). V lost 5 bases, J lost 2 bases, and 10 bases lay in between. In DNA, the CDR3 is TGTGCCAGTAGTCTAGGAGCCCCCTACAATGAGCAGTTCTTC. Translating gives CASSLGAPYNEQFF.